The 32 T cell receptor beta chains reported below all come from one sample, sequenced in a study of blood T cell repertoires in COVID-19. Sequencing used immunoSEQ multiplex PCR; TCRdb keeps in-frame clones, though not all of them. Here the sample spans under 250,000 clones, just under 85% being singletons. The sample consisted of peripheral blood. The receptors shown here come from a woman aged 55-69 years with active or convalescent COVID-19.

The chain is built from TRBV25-1 and TRBJ1-6, with a possible D match to TRBD1 (5 bases). With 0 bases removed from V and 6 bases from J, the gap between germline ends came to 9 bases. The CDR3 consists of 15 residues. Germline V CDR1 and CDR2: MGHDK, SYGVNS. This CDR3 reads CASSEYSGLNSPLHF. CDR3 bases: TGTGCCAGCAGTGAATATTCAGGGCTTAATTCACCCCTCCACTTT. The entire variable domain, with the rest obtained from reference TRBV25-1 and TRBJ1-6, is as follows: EADIYQTPRYLVIGTGKKITLECSQTMGHDKMYWYQQDPGMELHLIHYSYGVNSTEKGDLSSESTVSRIRTEHFPLTLESARPSHTSQYLCASSEYSGLNSPLHFGNGTRLTVT.

The table lists this clone with a count of one. The V gene is TRBV28, the J gene TRBJ1-3, with D maybe TRBD1 (6 bases). This CDR3 has 13 amino acids. V lost 10 bases and J lost 3, with 13 bases in between. From germline, CDR1 is MDHEN and CDR2 SYDVKM. CDR3 DNA sequence: TGTGCCACCTCGGACAGCTTTGGAAACACCATATATTTT. Amino acids: CATSDSFGNTIYF.

This clone appeared once. The chain is built from TRBV5-1 and TRBJ2-5; D is possibly TRBD1 (8 bases). Germline V gene sequence: CDR1 SGHRS, CDR2 YFSETQ. V was clipped by 1 base and J by 4 bases, with 14 bases between them. The CDR3 spans 15 residues. The CDR3 reads CASSLRTGGGETQYF. CDR3 sequence (DNA): TGCGCCAGCAGCTTGAGAACAGGGGGGGGAGAGACCCAGTACTTC.

The chain employs TRBV28 and TRBJ2-5, with D possibly TRBD1 on 5 matching bases. The CDR3 is 14 residues long. V was cut by 2 bases and J by 6 bases, with 13 bases left in between. CDR1 is MDHEN and CDR2 is SYDVKM in the germline V gene. CDR3: CASSLEQDSKTQYF. The DNA for the CDR3 is TGTGCCAGCAGTTTAGAACAGGATAGCAAGACCCAGTACTTC.

The chain carries TRBV2 and TRBJ1-6; TRBD1 is a possible D gene (6 bases). The germline V gene has CDR1 SNHLY and CDR2 FYNNEI. This CDR3 region has 14 residues. The V end lost 7 bases, the J end lost 8 bases, and 15 bases lay between the germline ends. The CDR3 region is CASTLGQKDSPLHF. The CDR3 nucleotides are TGTGCCAGCACTTTAGGACAGAAGGATTCACCCCTCCACTTT.

V is TRBV29-1 and J is TRBJ1-1; possibly TRBD1 for D (5 bases). In germline, CDR1 is SQVTM, CDR2 ANQGSEA. The V gene lost 4 bases and the J gene lost 2 bases, with 11 bases spanning the gap. The length of the CDR3 is 13 residues. For the CDR3, the DNA is TGCAGCGTTGTTGGGGGGGGAAACACTGAAGCTTTCTTT. Its protein is CSVVGGGNTEAFF. The full variable domain, with the rest looked up from reference TRBV29-1 and TRBJ1-1, is SAVISQKPSRDICQRGTSLTIQCQVDSQVTMMFWYRQQPGQSLTLIATANQGSEATYESGFVIDKFPISRPNLTFSTLTVSNMSPEDSSIYLCSVVGGGNTEAFFGQGTRLTVV.

This clone was recorded many times. This chain uses TRBV5-4 with TRBJ1-2; 9 nucleotides match TRBD1. With 0 bases clipped from V and 7 bases from J, the junction kept 7 bases outside the gene matches. Germline V gene lookup returns CDR1 SGHNT and CDR2 YYREEE (reference sequence). CDR3 length: 15 residues. CDR3 nucleotide sequence: TGTGCCAGCAGCTTGGTGCGGGACAGGGCCTCTGGCTACACCTTC. The encoded protein is CASSLVRDRASGYTF.

The rearrangement links TRBV3-1 (or the pseudogene TRBV3-2) to TRBJ2-7; TRBD2 agrees at 12 bases. This CDR3 is 15 amino acids long. J was trimmed by 1 base and V by 5 bases; bases with no gene match: 3. From germline, CDR1 is LGHDT and CDR2 YNNKEL (reference sequence). CDR3 coding DNA: TGTGCCAGCAGCACGGGACTAGCGGGTTCCTACGAGCAGTACTTC. Translated, it gives CASSTGLAGSYEQYF.

The V and J genes are TRBV6-1 and TRBJ1-1, with D perhaps matching TRBD1 (5 bases). The CDR3 is made up of 14 amino acids. CDR1 and CDR2 from the germline V gene are MNHNS and SASEGT. V lost 0 bases and J lost 3, with 8 bases in between. The CDR3 reads CASSEAPGHTEAFF. CDR3 DNA sequence: TGTGCCAGCAGTGAAGCCCCAGGGCACACTGAAGCTTTCTTT.

Note on this clone: This specimen includes other DNA sequences encoding the same CDR3. V and J are TRBV5-1 and TRBJ1-1; D not resolved. This CDR3 has 13 residues. V was clipped by 0 bases and J by 0 bases, with 3 bases between them. In germline, CDR1 is SGHRS, CDR2 YFSETQ. The CDR3, as DNA: TGCGCCAGCAGCTTGGGTATGAACACTGAAGCTTTCTTT. Amino acid sequence: CASSLGMNTEAFF.

This clone was seen just once. This chain connects TRBV24-1 to TRBJ2-3, with 10 bases fitting TRBD1. J was trimmed by 2 bases and V by 4 bases; bases with no gene match: 11. CDR1 KGHDR and CDR2 SFDVKD come from the germline V gene. This CDR3 has 18 amino acids. The CDR3 spells CATSEPSLGQGFTDTQYF. The CDR3 DNA reads as TGTGCCACCAGTGAGCCCTCCTTGGGACAGGGGTTCACAGATACGCAGTATTTT.

The rearrangement joins TRBV3-1 (or the pseudogene TRBV3-2) to TRBJ2-3, with 10 bases matching TRBD2. Trimming cost V 5 bases and J 5 bases; bases outside gene matches: 13. Germline loops: CDR1 LGHDT, CDR2 YNNKEL (reference sequence). The CDR3 contains 17 residues. CDR3 nucleotides: TGTGCCAGCAGCGCGGGTGAGAGCGGGGGGGCAGGAGATACGCAGTATTTT. This gives the protein CASSAGESGGAGDTQYF.

This chain links TRBV28 with TRBJ1-1; 7 positions match TRBD1. Trimming took 6 bases from V and 1 from J; bases not matched to a gene: 5. Germline CDR1 reads MDHEN; CDR2 reads SYDVKM. CDR3 length: 14 residues. CDR3 loop: CASSSGQTNTEAFF. The CDR3 nucleotides read TGTGCCAGCAGCTCGGGACAGACGAACACTGAAGCTTTCTTT.

J is TRBJ2-7 and V is TRBV2, with TRBD2 matching over 12 bases. V shed 3 bases and J 3 bases; nucleotides not matched to a gene: 6. This CDR3 comprises 16 residues. CDR1 and CDR2 from the germline V gene are SNHLY and FYNNEI. CDR3 residues: CASSDLGLAGLYEQYF. In DNA form, the CDR3 reads TGTGCCAGCAGTGACCTAGGACTAGCGGGACTCTACGAGCAGTACTTC.

J is TRBJ1-2 and V is TRBV6-5; 8 bases map to TRBD1. V lost 6 bases, J lost 8 bases, and 8 bases stayed unmatched. Germline CDR1 MNHEY, CDR2 SVGAGI. The CDR3 runs to 13 residues. The CDR3 coding sequence is TGTGCCAGCAGAGTGGACAGGGAGGGAGGCTACACCTTC. This gives the protein CASRVDREGGYTF.

The rearrangement joins TRBV6-5 to TRBJ2-7, with a tentative D call TRBD1 (5 bases). V lost 5 bases, J lost 0 bases, and 11 bases lay in between. The germline CDR1 and CDR2 sequences are MNHEY and SVGAGI. CDR3 length: 14 amino acids. CDR3 protein: CASSLGPPSYEQYF. CDR3 nucleotide sequence: TGTGCCAGCAGTCTGGGGCCACCCTCCTACGAGCAGTACTTC.

The V and J genes are TRBV6-5 and TRBJ1-4; D is possibly TRBD1 (6 bases). The J call may be incorrect, as the DNA end agrees better with TRBJ2-2. Germline CDR1 reads MNHEY; CDR2 reads SVGAGI. The CDR3 runs to 14 residues. The CDR3 loop is CAASNSGTHRELFF. The CDR3 region has the DNA TGTGCCGCGAGTAATTCCGGGACACACAGGGAGCTGTTTTTT.

The sample holds a few counts of this clone. The chain carries TRBV11-3 and TRBJ2-7; 9 bases are shared with TRBD2. Germline assignment: CDR1 SGHNT and CDR2 YENEEA. Germline trimming cut 4 bases from V and 3 bases from J; bases unmatched to any gene: 4. The CDR3 runs 14 residues. CDR3 protein: CASSSLAGIYEQYF. Written as DNA, the CDR3 is TGTGCCAGCAGCTCGCTAGCGGGAATCTACGAGCAGTACTTC.

This clone was picked up one time. The rearrangement links TRBV19 to TRBJ1-6; no firm D call. Trimming took 5 bases from V and 4 from J, leaving 12 bases between them. The CDR3 has 15 residues. Germline V gene sequence: CDR1 LNHDA, CDR2 SQIVND (reference sequence). CDR3 in amino acids: CASSREAYYNSPLHF. The CDR3 DNA reads as TGTGCCAGTAGTCGGGAGGCGTATTATAATTCACCCCTCCACTTT.

The chain combines TRBV5-1 with TRBJ2-3; 11 nucleotides line up with TRBD2. CDR3 length: 16 amino acids. Trimming removed 0 bases from V and 1 base from J; junction bases left unmatched: 1. Germline V CDR1 and CDR2: SGHRS, YFSETQ. The chain's CDR3 is CASSLETSGGTDTQYF. The CDR3 DNA sequence: TGCGCCAGCAGCTTGGAGACTAGCGGGGGCACAGATACGCAGTATTTT.

The V gene is TRBV11-3, the J gene TRBJ2-3, with 12 bases fitting TRBD2. CDR1 SGHNT and CDR2 YENEEA come from the germline V gene. V lost 1 base to trimming and J lost 1 base; unmatched junction nucleotides: 9. The CDR3 has 19 residues. CDR3 region: CASSLGRASGGAGTDTQYF. In DNA form, the CDR3 reads TGTGCCAGCAGCTTAGGCCGGGCTAGCGGGGGGGCGGGCACAGATACGCAGTATTTT. Together with reference TRBV11-3 and TRBJ2-3, the CDR3 gives the full variable domain: EAGVVQSPRYKIIEKKQPVAFWCNPISGHNTLYWYLQNLGQGPELLIRYENEEAVDDSQLPKDRFSAERLKGVDSTLKIQPAELGDSAVYLCASSLGRASGGAGTDTQYFGPGTRLTVL.

J is TRBJ2-7 and V is TRBV7-8; 8 nucleotides agree with TRBD1. CDR3 length: 16 amino acids. V lost 4 bases to trimming and J lost 7 bases; unmatched junction nucleotides: 15. The V gene's germline CDR1 is SGHVS and CDR2 FQNEAQ. The CDR3, as DNA: TGTGCCAGCAGCTCGAACCTCGCCGGACAGGGATGGGAGCAGTACTTC. Translation gives CASSSNLAGQGWEQYF.

The rearrangement joins TRBV3-1 (or the pseudogene TRBV3-2) to TRBJ2-2; 7 nucleotides agree with TRBD1. V gave up 0 bases and J gave up 7 bases; unmatched junction bases: 11. This CDR3 spans 17 amino acids. The V gene's germline CDR1 is LGHDT and CDR2 YNNKEL (reference sequence). The CDR3 region has the DNA TGTGCCAGCAGCCAAGATCGTGAAGGGGGCGTTGTCGGGGAGCTGTTTTTT. This encodes CASSQDREGGVVGELFF.

This clone was observed once. The gene calls are TRBV24-1 and TRBJ2-1; D unclear. Germline V gene data show CDR1 as KGHDR and CDR2 as SFDVKD. The CDR3 covers 16 residues. V was trimmed by 2 bases and J by 0 bases, leaving 10 bases between them. CDR3 bases: TGTGCCACCAGTGATTCCGTTCAGATCTCCTACAATGAGCAGTTCTTC. Amino acid sequence: CATSDSVQISYNEQFF.

The V call is TRBV6-5, the J call TRBJ2-7; 7 nucleotides line up with TRBD1. Germline V lookup: CDR1 MNHEY, CDR2 SVGAGI. V was clipped by 0 bases and J by 2 bases; unmatched bases: 4. The CDR3 extends over 15 amino acids. DNA of the CDR3: TGTGCCAGCAGTTACTCGAGGGGGCGGGCCTACGAGCAGTACGTC. It yields the protein CASSYSRGRAYEQYV.

This chain uses TRBV28 with TRBJ1-5; TRBD1 aligns across 9 bases. V lost 6 bases, J lost 6 bases, and 6 bases stayed unmatched. This CDR3 region has 14 residues. The V gene's germline CDR1 is MDHEN and CDR2 SYDVKM. CDR3 sequence: CASRGGTGPQPQHF. CDR3 nucleotide sequence: TGTGCCAGCAGGGGGGGGACAGGGCCTCAGCCCCAGCATTTT.

The chain joins TRBV28 to TRBJ2-7; 10 bases are shared with TRBD1. With V trimmed by 5 bases and J by 3 bases, 1 base remained unmatched. Germline CDR1 MDHEN, CDR2 SYDVKM. The CDR3 covers 13 residues. The CDR3 here is CASSRTGGYEQYV. The DNA for the CDR3 is TGTGCCAGCAGTAGGACAGGGGGCTACGAGCAGTACGTC.

This chain links TRBV29-1 with TRBJ2-7; TRBD1 matches at 7 bases. This CDR3 contains 14 residues. Germline V gives CDR1 SQVTM, CDR2 ANQGSEA. The ends lost 3 bases at V and 6 bases at J; junction bases unmatched: 11. The CDR3 loop is CSVDEDRVPGEQYF. DNA for the CDR3: TGCAGCGTTGACGAAGACAGGGTGCCAGGCGAGCAGTACTTC.

The J gene is TRBJ2-5, the V gene TRBV20-1; 9 bases agree with TRBD2. Germline V CDR1 and CDR2: DFQATT, SNEGSKA (reference sequence). The CDR3 consists of 14 residues. With V trimmed by 3 bases and J by 3 bases, 5 bases remained unmatched. CDR3 sequence: CSASKIAGEETQYF. CDR3 nucleotides: TGCAGTGCTAGTAAGATAGCGGGAGAAGAGACCCAGTACTTC.

This rearrangement joins TRBV5-1 to TRBJ2-2; D is uncertain. Deletions cut 2 bases from V and 3 bases from J, with 8 bases between. The germline V gene encodes CDR1 SGHRS and CDR2 YFSETQ. CDR3 size: 14 residues. DNA for the CDR3: TGCGCCAGCAGCTTCAACAGCTACACCGGGGAGCTGTTTTTT. Its protein is CASSFNSYTGELFF.

The chain carries TRBV29-1 and TRBJ1-2; D call uncertain. The V gene's germline CDR1 is SQVTM and CDR2 ANQGSEA. The germline V and J ends were trimmed by 6 bases and 3 bases, with 8 bases remaining between them. The CDR3 extends over 11 amino acids. Written as DNA, the CDR3 is TGCAGCGTACTAATCGACTATGGCTACACCTTC. Its protein is CSVLIDYGYTF.

This chain links TRBV29-1 with TRBJ2-3, with D possibly TRBD2 on 5 matching bases. V shed 4 bases and J shed 2 bases, with 10 bases lying between them. This CDR3 comprises 13 residues. Germline loops: CDR1 SQVTM, CDR2 ANQGSEA. The CDR3 DNA is TGCAGCGTTGTTCTAGCTCCCACAGATACGCAGTATTTT. Amino acid sequence: CSVVLAPTDTQYF.